The TCR beta chain described here comes from a study of human T cells and chemical hapten exposure. TCRdb fed the RACE reads into MiXCR, producing one record per CDR3 protein. The repertoire has 380,000 or so distinct CDR3 sequences, around 5% of them found once; the top ten carry about 2.1%. Stated time point: patch test 1, 2 weeks after DPC sensitization. Treatment noted: therapeutic diphenylcyclopropenone sensitization with weekly scalp DPC. Before extraction, the whole blood was not fractionated, and total RNA was taken from it. This clonotype was seen ten or more times. The clonotype comes from a woman between 45 and 60 years old with alopecia areata. Some clones in this sample may be carry-over from other donors' samples. Sequencing was performed on whole blood, taken in connection with sensitization to the hapten diphenylcyclopropenone (DPC).

For the CDR3, the DNA is TGTGCCAGCATGGGACAGGGTAAACAGCCCCAGCATTTT. Residues: CASMGQGKQPQHF. The chain is built from TRBV2 and TRBJ1-5; 9 bases map to TRBD1. The CDR3 contains 13 residues. Germline V CDR1 and CDR2: SNHLY, FYNNEI. With V trimmed by 7 bases and J by 7 bases, 5 bases remained unmatched.